Listed below are T cell receptor beta chains from one sample, sequenced in a study of cytomegalovirus exposure and HLA in healthy donors. TCRdb's table, derived via immunoSEQ multiplex PCR, lists solely in-frame clones and lacks some. The sample comprises roughly 200,000 clones, approximately 86% of which are singletons, and approximately 0.31% rests with the top ten. Sequenced sample: PBMCs. These receptors came from a woman in her twenties or thirties in good health and CMV-seronegative. The CDR3 runs from the conserved cysteine through the conserved F or W. The order of the fields is V gene, J gene, clone size, D gene, CDR3 DNA, CDR3 protein. D genes are given only for firm matches. Some rows have no size entry. The others give once, few or many, or a class for an expanded clone.

TRBV5-6,TRBJ2-6,NA,TRBD1,TGTGCCAGCAGCTACACGCGTGGACAGGTGGCGGGCGTCCTGACTTTC,CASSYTRGQVAGVLTF
TRBV6-6,TRBJ2-2,NA,NA,TGTGCCAGCAGTTACTCCGGGGGATCCACCGGGGAGCTGTTTTTT,CASSYSGGSTGELFF
TRBV5-1,TRBJ2-5,NA,NA,TGCGCCAGCAGCCCCGGGACACCCGTAGAGACCCAGTACTTC,CASSPGTPVETQYF
TRBV10-3,TRBJ2-3,NA,NA,TGTGCCATCAGTGAGTCTAGCGGCAGCACAGATACGCAGTATTTT,CAISESSGSTDTQYF
TRBV10-2,TRBJ2-1,NA,TRBD2,TGCGCCAGCGGGACTAGCGGGAGCCCTCGCAATGAGCAGTTCTTC,CASGTSGSPRNEQFF
TRBV19,TRBJ2-1,NA,TRBD2,TGTGCCAGTAGTATCGCTAGCGGGATCTACAATGAGCAGTTCTTC,CASSIASGIYNEQFF
TRBV27,TRBJ2-5,NA,NA,TGTGCCAGCAGTTTAATAGGACAGACACGAGAGACCCAGTACTTC,CASSLIGQTRETQYF
TRBV2,TRBJ1-4,NA,TRBD1,TGTGCCAGCAATCAGGGGGCAACTAATGAAAAACTGTTTTTT,CASNQGATNEKLFF
TRBV6-1,TRBJ1-6,NA,NA,TGTGCCAGCAGTGAAGCGCAGGGTACTACCCTCCACTTT,CASSEAQGTTLHF
TRBV5-6,TRBJ2-1,NA,TRBD2,TGTGCCAGCAGCTCATACGAGCGGGGGCCCGGGTATGAGCAGTTCTTC,CASSSYERGPGYEQFF
TRBV6-6,TRBJ2-1,NA,TRBD2,TGTGCCAGCACCGGGACTAGCCTGTCAAATGAGCAGTTCTTC,CASTGTSLSNEQFF
TRBV13,TRBJ2-5,NA,NA,TGTGCCAGCAGCCCTCCTACAGGCGAAGGGACCCAGTACTTC,CASSPPTGEGTQYF
TRBV7-9,TRBJ2-3,NA,NA,TGTGCCAGCAGCGGTCGGGGCGGGGCTATTGCGGATACGCAGTATTTT,CASSGRGGAIADTQYF
TRBV6-6,TRBJ1-2,NA,NA,TGTGCCAGCAGTTCACAGGGACAAAACTATGGCTACACCTTC,CASSSQGQNYGYTF
TRBV23-1,TRBJ1-5,NA,TRBD1,TGCGCCAGCACCAAAACAGGGGATCAGCCCCAGCATTTT,CASTKTGDQPQHF
TRBV7-9,TRBJ1-1,NA,NA,TGTGCCAGCAGACTGACAGGGAACACTGAAGCTTTCTTT,CASRLTGNTEAFF
TRBV2,TRBJ2-1,NA,NA,TGTGCCAGCAAAACTGACAGCCTCCTCGAGCAGTTCTTC,CASKTDSLLEQFF
TRBV28,TRBJ2-7,NA,TRBD2,TGTGCCAGCAGTTGGACTAGCGGCTACGAGCAGTACTTC,CASSWTSGYEQYF
TRBV5-4,TRBJ2-6,NA,NA,TGTGCCAGCAGCGCCGGTGGGGGCTCCGGGGCCAACGTCCTGACTTTC,CASSAGGGSGANVLTF
TRBV4-2,TRBJ2-3,once,NA,TGTGCCAGCAGCCAAGATGCGGAGGTAGCCCCGGAGGATTTT,CASSQDAEVAPEDF
TRBV2,TRBJ1-5,NA,TRBD1,TGTGCCAGCGCTTATAGCCAGGGGGAGCTTAGCAATCAGCCCCAGCATTTT,CASAYSQGELSNQPQHF
TRBV10-2,TRBJ2-7,NA,NA,TGCGCCAGCAGTGATACCCGATGGAGCGGAAGCTCCTACGAGCAGTACTTC,CASSDTRWSGSSYEQYF
TRBV5-4,TRBJ2-7,NA,NA,TGTGCCAGCAGCCCGGGAGGACAGAGATCCTACGAGCAGTACTTC,CASSPGGQRSYEQYF
TRBV11-3,TRBJ2-7,NA,NA,TGTGCCAGCAGCCAAGGGGCGAGCTCCTACGAGCAGTACTTC,CASSQGASSYEQYF
TRBV5-6,TRBJ2-1,NA,TRBD1,TGTGCCAGCAGCTTGGTTGTGGACAGGGACTACAATGAGCAGTTCTTC,CASSLVVDRDYNEQFF
TRBV11-2,TRBJ1-1,NA,NA,TGTGCCAGCAGCTTCGAAAGGCTAGTAGCTTTCTTT,CASSFERLVAFF
TRBV4-1,TRBJ1-2,NA,NA,TGCGCCAGCAGCCAAGCGGGCGGGCAGAGCTATGGCTACACCTTC,CASSQAGGQSYGYTF
TRBV7-2,TRBJ2-3,few,TRBD2,TGTGCCAGCAGCTCCCCCCGACTAGCCGGTACGCAGTATTTT,CASSSPRLAGTQYF
TRBV18,TRBJ2-6,NA,NA,TGTGCCAGCTCACCGCGGGCTTCTGGGGCCAACGTCCTGACTTTC,CASSPRASGANVLTF
TRBV15,TRBJ2-1,NA,NA,TGTGCCACCAGCAGAGATTTAGCTCGAAATGAGCAGTTCTTC,CATSRDLARNEQFF
TRBV19,TRBJ1-3,NA,TRBD1,TGTGCCAGTAGCATCCGGGACAGGCCTAACACCATATATTTT,CASSIRDRPNTIYF
TRBV28,TRBJ2-1,NA,TRBD2,TGTGCCAGCAGTTTCGGCTTAGCGGGGGTCTACAATGAGCAGTTCTTC,CASSFGLAGVYNEQFF
TRBV18,TRBJ2-7,NA,NA,TGTGCCAGCTCACCTTGGGACTCTGGAGGCTACGAGCAGTACTTC,CASSPWDSGGYEQYF
TRBV7-3,TRBJ2-1,once,TRBD2,TGTGCCAGCAGCTCGGGGGGTTGGAATGAGCAGTTCTTC,CASSSGGWNEQFF
TRBV7-3,TRBJ2-5,NA,TRBD2,TGTGCCAGCAGCTTAGGGACTAGCGGGGGTCTGGGGGAGACCCAGTACTTC,CASSLGTSGGLGETQYF
TRBV5-1,TRBJ2-1,NA,NA,TGCGCCAGCAGCCTCCTTAGTAGCCAGAGCTCCTACAATGAGCAGTTCTTC,CASSLLSSQSSYNEQFF